The T cell receptor (beta chain) described here comes from a study of cytomegalovirus exposure and HLA in healthy donors. Across the whole study: The approximately 100 million unique TCR beta sequences, from 150 million to 200 million T cells, were found by an earlier analysis.

With regard to this clone: Its antigen is undetermined.

13 Jbeta primers and 60 Vbeta primers were used for the PCR. Profiled with immunoSEQ multiplex PCR; TCRdb holds only in-frame clones, not every one. The sample holds under 250,000 clones; about 77% are singletons and the top ten take approximately 0.47%. The CDR3 spans 10 residues. Germline loops: CDR1 DFQATT, CDR2 SNEGSKA (reference sequence). V lost 3 bases to trimming and J lost 4 bases, with 3 bases between them. General observations from the study: The availability of immune exposure information extended only to CMV serostatus.

This clonotype originated in a boy between 10 and 17 years old in good health and CMV-seronegative. The sequenced material came from PBMCs. The rearrangement links TRBV20-1 to TRBJ2-5; D not resolved. The DNA for the CDR3 is TGCAGTGCTAGCTTAGAGACCCAGTACTTC. Translated: CSASLETQYF.